This T cell receptor beta chain was sequenced in a study of blood T cells in healthy people across ages. The CDR3 runs to 12 residues. Germline V gives CDR1 DFQATT, CDR2 SNEGSKA (reference sequence). The J segment lost 7 bases and the V segment lost 3 bases, leaving 5 bases of the junction unmatched. General study findings and limits: Those diversity estimates obtained from one million T cells were thought to be underestimates.

Primers used in a second PCR of about 6 to 11 cycles were a sample-barcoded 5' primer and a J-beta primer mix. Each CDR3 protein is one row after TCRdb ran MiXCR on the 5' RACE reads. Of about 1.6 million distinct CDR3 sequences listed, approximately 32% are singletons. The donors, healthy Caucasians from Russia, were aged roughly 6 to 90. The study isolated at least 7 million PBMCs from each sample. Per sample, extraction of total RNA gave at least 6 micrograms in every case. This clonotype was seen only once. Its antigen is as yet unknown. The TCR sequence derives from a woman in her twenties or thirties in good health. The chain carries TRBV20-1 and TRBJ2-7; TRBD1 agrees at 8 bases. Sequencing was performed on blood. The CDR3 loop reads CSARDRVVEQYF. The CDR3 DNA is TGCAGTGCTAGGGACAGGGTCGTTGAGCAGTACTTC.